This T cell receptor (beta chain) originates from a study of OX40 agonist ivuxolimab in advanced cancers. The study's findings and limits: There were also nonresponders showing low normalized T-cell clonal expansion.

Generated by immunoSEQ multiplex PCR, the TCRdb table keeps only in-frame clones and is missing some. The sample lists about 64,000 clones; 85% were seen once. The CDR3 sequence is 13 residues long. Trimming cost V 4 bases and J 7 bases, with 10 bases left between them. Germline V gene data show CDR1 as SNHLY and CDR2 as FYNNEI. A remark on this clone: Its antigen is still unknown.

Material: CD4+ or CD8+ T cells sorted from blood, obtained in a trial of the OX40 agonist ivuxolimab. The rearrangement links TRBV2 to TRBJ2-2; maybe TRBD2 (6 bases). The receptor was derived from an adult with an advanced solid tumor such as melanoma, head and neck, liver or kidney cancer. In DNA, the CDR3 is TGTGCCAGCAGTGGGGAGGCGAGCGGGGAGCTGTTTTTT. The encoded protein is CASSGEASGELFF.